One and the same sample provided the 29 T cell receptor beta chains below, sequenced in a study of T-cell memory formation after mild COVID-19. TCRdb analysed the 5' RACE reads with MiXCR anew, one entry per CDR3 protein. Of around 300,000 distinct CDR3 sequences in the sample, roughly a fifth were seen once. What was sequenced was PBMCs or a T cell subset sorted from them (not recorded which). All receptors come from a man between 18 and 29 years old who had mild COVID-19 (a few samples of this study predate the infection). Cell type and time point are not known.

The rearrangement uses TRBV7-8 and TRBJ1-1, with D possibly TRBD1 on 6 matching bases. Germline V gives CDR1 SGHVS, CDR2 FQNEAQ. V lost 2 bases and J 8 bases, leaving 18 bases between the germline ends. The CDR3 runs to 15 residues. The CDR3 protein is CASSLTGTRGNEAFF. The CDR3 DNA follows: TGTGCCAGCAGCTTAACGGGGACGAGGGGGAACGAAGCTTTCTTT.

V gene TRBV20-1 combines with J gene TRBJ1-6, with 9 nucleotides matching TRBD1. V shed 5 bases and J 7 bases; nucleotides not matched to a gene: 9. The germline V gene encodes CDR1 DFQATT and CDR2 SNEGSKA (reference sequence). The CDR3 contains 15 residues. In DNA, the CDR3 is TGCAGTGCTCAGAGGACAGGGGCGAAGAATTCACCCCTCCACTTT. Its translation: CSAQRTGAKNSPLHF.

The chain recombines TRBV5-5 with TRBJ2-7; 9 bases line up with TRBD2. This CDR3 has 15 amino acids. From germline, CDR1 is SGHKS and CDR2 YYEKEE (reference sequence). The trim removed 2 bases at V and 1 base at J, leaving 4 bases unmatched. This chain's CDR3 is CASSFIAGESYEQYF. The CDR3 nucleotides read TGTGCCAGCAGCTTCATAGCGGGGGAGTCCTACGAGCAGTACTTC.

The V gene is TRBV28, the J gene TRBJ1-1; D gene ambiguous. Germline V gene sequence: CDR1 MDHEN, CDR2 SYDVKM. The V end was cut by 3 bases, the J end by 3 bases, with 5 bases between. This CDR3 region has 12 residues. In DNA, the CDR3 is TGTGCCAGCAGTTTTGGGTACACTGAAGCTTTCTTT. Translation: CASSFGYTEAFF. Together with reference TRBV28 and TRBJ1-1, the CDR3 gives the full variable domain: DVKVTQSSRYLVKRTGEKVFLECVQDMDHENMFWYRQDPGLGLRLIYFSYDVKMKEKGDIPEGYSVSREKKERFSLILESASTNQTSMYLCASSFGYTEAFFGQGTRLTVV.

This clonotype has a count of ten or more. In nucleotides, the CDR3 is TGTGCCACCAGTGACCCGGGACTAGGGGAGAATGAGCAGTTCTTC. Translation: CATSDPGLGENEQFF. The rearrangement links TRBV24-1 to TRBJ2-1; 8 nucleotides agree with TRBD2. The CDR3 sequence is 15 residues long. Germline V gene data show CDR1 as KGHDR and CDR2 as SFDVKD. J gave up 7 bases and V 4 bases, and 8 bases lay outside the gene matches.

The chain couples TRBV6-5 to TRBJ1-6, with D possibly TRBD1 on 6 matching bases. The germline V gene encodes CDR1 MNHEY and CDR2 SVGAGI. The CDR3 has 14 amino acids. Trimming shortened V by 8 bases and J by 7 bases, and 15 bases separated the two germline ends. CDR3 amino acids: CASGRDIKNSPLHF. The CDR3 DNA is TGTGCCAGCGGGAGGGACATTAAGAATTCACCCCTCCACTTT.

This rearrangement joins TRBV27 to TRBJ2-5; 9 bases are shared with TRBD1. Germline CDR1 is MNHEY and CDR2 is SMNVEV (reference sequence). J lost 4 bases, V lost 5 bases, and 8 bases had no gene match. CDR3 length equals 15 residues. The chain's CDR3 is CASSPGTGFGETQYF. The CDR3 coding sequence is TGTGCCAGCAGTCCCGGGACAGGGTTTGGAGAGACCCAGTACTTC.

This clonotype has only a few counts. This chain links TRBV6-5 with TRBJ1-4; D possibly corresponds to TRBD1 (5 bases). Germline CDR1 reads MNHEY; CDR2 reads SVGAGI. The CDR3 spans 16 residues. V lost 6 bases, J lost 3 bases, and 17 bases lay in between. CDR3 in DNA: TGTGCCAGCAGCATGCCAGGGACCGCGGCTAATGAAAAACTGTTTTTT. This gives the protein CASSMPGTAANEKLFF.

This clonotype was counted many times. The chain is built from TRBV5-1 and TRBJ1-6; the D is unclear. In germline, CDR1 is SGHRS, CDR2 YFSETQ. The CDR3 consists of 14 residues. Trimming stripped 6 bases from V and 8 bases from J, with 15 bases between. The CDR3 is CASTSGEDHSPLHF. CDR3 coding DNA: TGCGCCAGCACATCCGGGGAGGACCATTCACCCCTCCACTTT.

This clonotype was counted once. The CDR3 is CASSVRDYNSPLHF. CDR3 coding DNA: TGCGCCAGCAGCGTAAGGGACTATAATTCACCCCTCCACTTT. The V and J genes are TRBV5-1 and TRBJ1-6; D remains unclear. This CDR3 is 14 amino acids long. CDR1 is SGHRS and CDR2 is YFSETQ in the germline V gene. V lost 4 bases and J 3 bases, leaving 8 bases between the germline ends.

This chain uses TRBV29-1 with TRBJ1-3; tentatively, D is TRBD1 (5 bases). Germline lookup yields CDR1 SQVTM and CDR2 ANQGSEA. Trimming left V 5 bases short and J 1 base short, with 9 bases between. The CDR3 is 13 residues long. The CDR3 spells CSVRRGSGNTIYF. CDR3 nucleotide sequence: TGCAGCGTTCGGCGGGGGTCTGGAAACACCATATATTTT.

The V call is TRBV7-6, the J call TRBJ1-2, with D unclear. V was shortened by 5 bases and J by 4 bases, with 11 bases between the two germline ends. Germline CDR1 is SGHVS and CDR2 is FNYEAQ. This CDR3 comprises 13 residues. DNA for the CDR3: TGTGCCAGCAGCCCTGGGGTGGCCTATGGCTACACCTTC. Protein sequence: CASSPGVAYGYTF.

The J gene is TRBJ1-1, the V gene TRBV2; D is uncertain. The CDR3 extends over 13 amino acids. V was cut by 6 bases and J by 5 bases, with 13 bases left in between. CDR1 is SNHLY and CDR2 is FYNNEI in the germline V gene. CDR3 DNA sequence: TGTGCCAGCAGACTAGGAGAGGAGACTGAAGCTTTCTTT. Translation: CASRLGEETEAFF.

In its sample, this clonotype was seen a few times. The V call is TRBV7-6, the J call TRBJ2-2; D is possibly TRBD2 (5 bases). This CDR3 is 12 amino acids long. In germline, CDR1 is SGHVS, CDR2 FNYEAQ. The CDR3 protein is CFWRSYTGELFF. DNA of the CDR3: TGTTTTTGGAGGAGCTACACCGGGGAGCTGTTTTTT.

The gene calls are TRBV6-1 and TRBJ2-1, with 7 nucleotides matching TRBD1. The V and J ends lost 6 bases and 9 bases, in that order; junction bases with no gene match: 8. The CDR3 runs to 13 residues. CDR1 MNHNS and CDR2 SASEGT come from the germline V gene. The CDR3 spells CASSRRQGAEQFF. Written as DNA, the CDR3 is TGTGCCAGCAGCCGGCGACAGGGTGCTGAGCAGTTCTTC.

This clonotype was seen only a few times. This chain joins TRBV5-1 and TRBJ1-1; TRBD1 matches 7 bases. The germline V gene encodes CDR1 SGHRS and CDR2 YFSETQ. This CDR3 is built from 13 residues. V lost 3 bases to trimming and J lost 7 bases; unmatched junction nucleotides: 6. As DNA, the CDR3 is TGCGCCAGCAGCTGGGTGACAGGGCTTGAAGCTTTCTTT. Amino acids: CASSWVTGLEAFF.

This clonotype was counted between two and nine times. This rearrangement joins TRBV5-8 to TRBJ2-4, with D possibly being TRBD1 (5 bases). Germline values: CDR1 SGHTS, CDR2 YDEGEE. V dropped 6 bases and J dropped 4 bases, with 11 bases sitting between them. CDR3 length: 13 amino acids. CDR3 loop: CASNRGPKNIQYF. The CDR3 coding sequence is TGTGCCAGCAATAGGGGCCCAAAAAACATTCAGTACTTC.

Only a few counts were recorded for this clonotype. The V and J genes are TRBV4-3 and TRBJ2-3; 8 bases map to TRBD2. CDR3 length equals 16 residues. Germline-derived CDR1 and CDR2 are LGHNA and YSLEER. J lost 2 bases, V lost 0 bases, and 4 bases had no gene match. CDR3 protein: CASSQDGGGNTDTQYF. The CDR3 DNA is TGCGCCAGCAGCCAAGACGGCGGGGGGAACACAGATACGCAGTATTTT.

There are a few counts of this clonotype. V usage is TRBV20-1 and J usage is TRBJ1-5, with D perhaps TRBD1 (5 bases). Germline CDR1 is DFQATT and CDR2 is SNEGSKA (reference sequence). This CDR3 has 17 amino acids. Trimming took off 4 bases at V and 8 bases at J, with 27 bases between the two ends. In nucleotides, the CDR3 is TGCAGTGCTAAAGAAGGGGCAGATGAGTGGGGGAGGAAGCCCCAGCATTTT. Encoded protein: CSAKEGADEWGRKPQHF.

This sequence joins TRBV10-3 and TRBJ2-2; 12 positions match TRBD2. CDR3 length: 14 amino acids. Per the germline V gene, CDR1 is ENHRY and CDR2 is SYGVKD. After removal of 10 bases from V and 6 bases from J, the junction contained 6 bases not matched to a gene. Here the CDR3 reads CATPSGGASGELFF. In DNA, the CDR3 is TGTGCCACCCCTAGCGGGGGGGCCTCCGGGGAGCTGTTTTTT.

This clonotype was observed a handful of times. This chain joins TRBV9 and TRBJ1-2; no clear D. This CDR3 comprises 12 residues. Germline-derived CDR1 and CDR2 are SGDLS and YYNGEE. V was pared by 4 bases and J by 3 bases, with 7 bases between. The CDR3 here is CASSPVHYGYTF. In DNA, the CDR3 is TGTGCCAGCAGCCCGGTGCACTATGGCTACACCTTC.

The rearrangement uses TRBV18 and TRBJ1-1; the D gene is possibly TRBD1 (5 bases). The CDR3 runs to 13 residues. Germline V gene sequence: CDR1 KGHSH, CDR2 LQKENI. The V and J ends lost 3 bases and 5 bases respectively, with 10 bases between them. This CDR3 reads CASSPSRETEAFF. The CDR3 bases are TGTGCCAGCTCACCGTCCAGGGAGACTGAAGCTTTCTTT.

This clonotype was seen more than once but under ten times. The chain has TRBV9 and TRBJ2-3, with 8 bases lining up with TRBD2. Germline V gene data show CDR1 as SGDLS and CDR2 as YYNGEE. Germline trimming cut 0 bases from V and 0 bases from J; bases unmatched to any gene: 6. This CDR3 spans 17 amino acids. CDR3 amino acids: CASSVEASGHSTDTQYF. The CDR3 nucleotides read TGTGCCAGCAGCGTAGAGGCTAGCGGGCACAGCACAGATACGCAGTATTTT.

In its sample, this clonotype was seen many times. This sequence joins TRBV27 and TRBJ2-5, with D possibly TRBD1 on 5 matching bases. V lost 3 bases and J lost 2, with 13 bases in between. Looked up from germline, CDR1 is MNHEY and CDR2 is SMNVEV (reference sequence). The CDR3 extends over 15 amino acids. CDR3 bases: TGTGCCAGCAGTTTCGGCCAGGGCCAACAAGAGACCCAGTACTTC. Protein: CASSFGQGQQETQYF.

This chain uses TRBV3-1 with TRBJ2-3; D not certain. Germline values: CDR1 LGHDT, CDR2 YNNKEL (reference sequence). The CDR3 consists of 16 residues. V lost 4 bases and J lost 1, with 15 bases in between. The CDR3 protein is CASSRRALRGTDTQYF. DNA of the CDR3: TGTGCCAGCAGCCGTCGGGCCCTTCGGGGCACAGATACGCAGTATTTT.

This clonotype turned up a few times. V is TRBV4-2 and J is TRBJ2-3; TRBD1 agrees at 9 bases. Germline V gives CDR1 LGHNA, CDR2 YNFKEQ. CDR3 length: 16 amino acids. Trimming removed 4 bases from V and 4 bases from J; junction bases left unmatched: 9. The CDR3, as DNA: TGTGCCAGCAGCCGATCCGGTAGGACAGGGGCAGATACGCAGTATTTT. Encoded protein: CASSRSGRTGADTQYF.

The V call is TRBV27, the J call TRBJ2-1; 13 bases agree with TRBD2. Germline CDR1 is MNHEY and CDR2 is SMNVEV (reference sequence). The V segment lost 5 bases and the J segment 13 bases; nucleotides outside the gene matches: 11. The CDR3 sequence is 15 residues long. The CDR3 DNA reads TGTGCCAGCAGTCCACCGGGACTAGCGGGGAGCCGTCAGTTCTTC. Translation gives CASSPPGLAGSRQFF.

This chain joins TRBV6-5 and TRBJ1-1, with a weak D call TRBD1 (6 bases). V was cut by 0 bases and J by 3 bases, with 11 bases left in between. This CDR3 has 15 amino acids. CDR1 is MNHEY and CDR2 is SVGAGI in the germline V gene. This CDR3 is CASSYSKTGDTEAFF. DNA of the CDR3: TGTGCCAGCAGTTACTCGAAGACAGGAGACACTGAAGCTTTCTTT.

CDR3 coding DNA: TGTGCCAGCAGCCGGCCGGATGGGGGGACCTCTGGGGCCAACGTCCTGACTTTC. It yields the protein CASSRPDGGTSGANVLTF. The chain links TRBV7-9 to TRBJ2-6; weak D call: TRBD2 (6 bases). Trimming pared 5 bases from V and 0 bases from J, leaving 17 bases between. The CDR3 runs 18 residues. Per the germline V gene, CDR1 is SEHNR and CDR2 is FQNEAQ (reference sequence).